The sequence of this TCR beta chain was determined in a study of T-cell reconstitution after alpha-beta-depleted transplantation in children. Germline loops: CDR1 DFQATT, CDR2 SNEGSKA (reference sequence). V trimming: 2 bases; J trimming: 7 bases; junction bases outside the gene matches: 9. This CDR3 comprises 15 residues. TCRbeta library construction was performed incorporating unique molecular identifiers. TCRdb re-called the PCR reads through MiXCR, storing one row per CDR3 protein. The data hold about 170,000 distinct CDR3 sequences, with around 10% observed a single time. The chain carries TRBV20-1 and TRBJ2-2; 8 bases fit TRBD2. The sequence came from a boy younger than 10 with acute myeloid leukemia, due to receive a stem cell transplant. The specimen was PBMCs, collected before TCRalphabeta/CD19-depleted stem cell transplant. CDR3 protein: CSARTTGGLGGELFF. The CDR3 DNA follows: TGCAGTGCTAGAACAACGGGGGGGCTTGGCGGGGAGCTGTTTTTT.